Listed below are T cell receptor beta chains from one sample, sequenced in a study of blood T cell repertoires in COVID-19. Method: immunoSEQ multiplex PCR; TCRdb's copy keeps in-frame clones and lacks some. The table lists some 220,000 clones, just under 85% of them singletons. Sequences were obtained from peripheral blood. The source of these receptors is a woman in her fifties or sixties with active or convalescent COVID-19. Each CDR3 is given with its conserved first and last residue. Each record gives: J gene, D gene, clone size, CDR3 length, V gene, CDR3 protein, CDR3 DNA. A D gene is named only where the DNA matches it firmly. The size of a clone is reported for some rows only, either as once, few or many, or as a class for expanded clones.

TRBJ2-7 | TRBD2 | NA | 13 | TRBV29-1 | CSVEVLAGSEQYF | TGCAGCGTTGAAGTGCTAGCGGGAAGCGAGCAGTACTTC
TRBJ2-1 | TRBD2 | NA | 16 | TRBV19 | CASSIDTSASYNEQFF | TGTGCCAGTAGTATAGATACTAGCGCCTCCTACAATGAGCAGTTCTTC
TRBJ1-1 | NA | NA | 17 | TRBV7-3 | CASSLGTSGRVNTEAFF | TGTGCCAGCAGCTTAGGAACTTCGGGCAGGGTCAACACTGAAGCTTTCTTT
TRBJ2-3 | NA | NA | 13 | TRBV3-1/TRBV3-2 | CASSPSSVDTQYF | TGTGCCAGCAGCCCCTCCTCGGTAGATACGCAGTATTTT
TRBJ2-5 | TRBD1 | few | 14 | TRBV29-1 | CSASSGTGGETQYF | TGCAGCGCTTCCTCCGGGACAGGTGGCGAGACCCAGTACTTC
TRBJ2-6 | TRBD1 | NA | 18 | TRBV28 | CASSPTAQGVVGANVLTF | TGTGCCAGCAGCCCAACGGCGCAGGGGGTGGTAGGGGCCAACGTCCTGACTTTC
TRBJ2-3 | NA | NA | 16 | TRBV6-5 | CASSSYTSRGSDTQYF | TGTGCCAGCAGTTCTTACACCTCCAGGGGTTCAGATACGCAGTATTTT
TRBJ1-2 | NA | NA | 15 | TRBV15 | CATSRDLFGASGYTF | TGTGCCACCAGCAGAGATCTATTTGGGGCAAGCGGCTACACCTTC
TRBJ1-2 | NA | NA | 14 | TRBV5-4 | CASSLVLGAGGYTF | TGTGCCAGCAGCTTGGTCTTGGGGGCAGGGGGCTACACCTTC
TRBJ2-2 | NA | few | 15 | TRBV24-1 | CATSDWVADTGELFF | TGTGCCACCAGCGATTGGGTAGCGGACACCGGGGAGCTGTTTTTT
TRBJ2-3 | TRBD1 | NA | 14 | TRBV5-1 | CASSLEQGPDTQYF | TGCGCCAGCAGCTTGGAACAGGGGCCAGATACGCAGTATTTT
TRBJ1-1 | TRBD1 | NA | 17 | TRBV19 | CASSGRPGQGINTEAFF | TGTGCCAGTAGTGGGAGACCGGGACAGGGGATAAACACTGAAGCTTTCTTT
TRBJ2-3 | TRBD1 | NA | 15 | TRBV7-8 | CASTTGNRGTDTQYF | TGTGCCAGCACCACCGGGAACAGGGGAACAGATACGCAGTATTTT
TRBJ2-5 | NA | few | 13 | TRBV5-5 | CASSLGDSGTQYF | TGTGCCAGCAGCTTGGGTGACTCCGGGACCCAGTACTTC
TRBJ1-1 | NA | NA | 16 | TRBV28 | CASSFTRNTRNTEAFF | TGTGCCAGCAGTTTTACTCGTAACACTAGGAACACTGAAGCTTTCTTT
TRBJ1-1 | NA | NA | 15 | TRBV28 | CASSTLGQGKTEAFF | TGTGCCAGCAGTACCCTTGGGCAGGGGAAGACTGAAGCTTTCTTT
TRBJ1-3 | NA | NA | 16 | TRBV4-2 | CASSQEDSLSGNTIYF | TGTGCCAGCAGCCAAGAGGACAGCCTCTCTGGAAACACCATATATTTT
TRBJ2-5 | NA | NA | 15 | TRBV6-5 | CASSRTRDKQETQYF | TGTGCCAGCAGCCGGACCCGGGACAAACAAGAGACCCAGTACTTC
TRBJ2-2 | TRBD2 | NA | 16 | TRBV30 | CAWERGLAGVIGELFF | TGTGCCTGGGAGAGGGGACTAGCGGGAGTTATCGGGGAGCTGTTTTTT
TRBJ2-7 | NA | NA | 15 | TRBV3-1/TRBV3-2 | CASSQRRGPPREQYF | TGTGCCAGCAGCCAAAGAAGAGGGCCCCCTCGCGAGCAGTACTTC
TRBJ1-6 | NA | NA | 15 | TRBV7-2 | CASSPTGGISSPLHF | TGTGCCAGCAGCCCGACGGGGGGTATCAGTTCACCCCTCCACTTT
TRBJ1-1 | TRBD1 | NA | 15 | TRBV9 | CASSAQQGPLAEAFF | TGTGCCAGCAGCGCCCAACAGGGGCCGTTGGCTGAAGCTTTCTTT
TRBJ1-5 | NA | NA | 15 | TRBV6-5 | CASSPWGTEGQPQHF | TGTGCCAGCAGTCCGTGGGGAACGGAGGGCCAGCCCCAGCATTTT
TRBJ1-1 | TRBD1 | NA | 15 | TRBV5-1 | CASTGAGGPNTEAFF | TGCGCCAGCACCGGGGCAGGGGGTCCGAACACTGAAGCTTTCTTT
TRBJ2-1 | NA | NA | 13 | TRBV2 | CASSAGLGAEQFF | TGTGCCAGCAGTGCCGGGTTAGGGGCTGAGCAGTTCTTC
TRBJ1-5 | NA | few | 14 | TRBV6-5 | CASSPDISPQPQHF | TGTGCCAGCAGCCCCGACATTTCCCCTCAGCCCCAGCATTTT
TRBJ2-1 | NA | once | 14 | TRBV18 | CASQRGSSYNEQFF | TGTGCCAGTCAACGGGGGAGCTCCTACAATGAGCAGTTCTTC
TRBJ2-5 | NA | NA | 15 | TRBV4-1 | CASSQGRGFQETQYF | TGCGCCAGCAGCCAAGGAAGGGGCTTCCAAGAGACCCAGTACTTC
TRBJ1-5 | NA | NA | 14 | TRBV7-8 | CASSPGGASQPQHF | TGTGCCAGCAGCCCCGGGGGGGCTAGTCAGCCCCAGCATTTT
TRBJ2-3 | NA | NA | 14 | TRBV28 | CASQEAGGKDTQYF | TGTGCCAGCCAGGAGGCAGGGGGGAAAGATACGCAGTATTTT
TRBJ1-1 | NA | few | 12 | TRBV11-2 | CASTGRNTEAFF | TGTGCCAGCACCGGTCGGAACACTGAAGCTTTCTTT
TRBJ2-3 | NA | many | 16 | TRBV5-1 | CASSPLTQSETDTQYF | TGCGCCAGCTCCCCCCTCACGCAAAGCGAAACGGATACGCAGTATTTT
TRBJ1-6 | TRBD1 | NA | 16 | TRBV9 | CASREGTAAWVAPLHF | TGTGCCAGCAGAGAAGGGACAGCAGCTTGGGTGGCACCCCTCCACTTT
TRBJ2-2 | TRBD2 | NA | 14 | TRBV7-2 | CASSLGLLTGELFF | TGTGCCAGCAGCTTGGGACTACTCACCGGGGAGCTGTTTTTT
TRBJ2-3 | NA | NA | 16 | TRBV5-6 | CASSRQISVLTDTQYF | TGTGCCAGCAGCCGACAAATATCGGTCCTTACAGATACGCAGTATTTT
TRBJ1-6 | NA | NA | 15 | TRBV2 | CASSFGHLNNSPLHF | TGTGCCAGCAGCTTTGGACACCTTAATAATTCACCCCTCCACTTT
TRBJ2-7 | TRBD1 | NA | 14 | TRBV10-3 | CAISRDSLSYEQYF | TGTGCCATCAGCCGGGACAGTCTCTCCTACGAGCAGTACTTC
TRBJ1-6 | TRBD1 | once | 14 | TRBV5-1 | CASSSDRGNSPLHF | TGCGCCAGCAGCTCTGACAGGGGTAATTCACCCCTCCACTTT
TRBJ2-7 | TRBD1 | once | 16 | TRBV9 | CASSFSPGQGIHEQYF | TGTGCCAGCAGCTTTTCACCGGGACAGGGGATCCACGAGCAGTACTTC
TRBJ2-2 | NA | few | 13 | TRBV27 | CASSGTSSGELFF | TGTGCCAGCAGTGGGACATCCTCCGGGGAGCTGTTTTTT
TRBJ2-2 | NA | NA | 13 | TRBV5-6 | CASSFLETGELFF | TGTGCCAGCAGCTTCTTAGAGACCGGGGAGCTGTTTTTT
TRBJ2-5 | NA | once | 15 | TRBV29-1 | CSVAVAQGPMETQYF | TGCAGCGTTGCTGTTGCTCAGGGGCCGATGGAGACCCAGTACTTC
TRBJ2-3 | NA | once | 13 | TRBV12-3/TRBV12-4 | CASSPGTVDTQYF | TGTGCCAGCAGCCCTGGGACTGTAGATACGCAGTATTTT
TRBJ1-3 | NA | NA | 13 | TRBV29-1 | CSVGASSGNTIYF | TGCAGCGTTGGCGCTAGCTCTGGAAACACCATATATTTT
TRBJ2-1 | NA | NA | 17 | TRBV15 | CATSRVALTGVNNEQFF | TGTGCCACCAGCAGAGTTGCCCTTACCGGAGTAAACAATGAGCAGTTCTTC
TRBJ1-1 | TRBD1 | NA | 12 | TRBV18 | CASSPGQGEAFF | TGTGCCAGCTCGCCTGGACAGGGAGAAGCTTTCTTT
TRBJ1-1 | TRBD1 | once | 13 | TRBV5-8 | CASSVDRGTEAFF | TGTGCCAGCAGCGTTGACAGGGGCACTGAAGCTTTCTTT
TRBJ2-2 | TRBD1 | once | 15 | TRBV10-3 | CAISETGTGPGELFF | TGTGCCATCAGTGAAACCGGGACAGGGCCCGGGGAGCTGTTTTTT
TRBJ1-4 | TRBD1 | NA | 16 | TRBV5-5 | CASSRIGQGTNEKLFF | TGTGCCAGCAGCCGGATAGGACAGGGGACGAATGAAAAACTGTTTTTT
TRBJ2-1 | TRBD1 | few | 12 | TRBV9 | CASSTRQGSVFF | TGTGCCAGCAGCACTCGACAGGGGTCGGTGTTCTTC
TRBJ1-1 | TRBD1 | NA | 17 | TRBV5-1 | CASSLDRGQVYAAEAFF | TGCGCCAGCAGCCTAGACCGGGGACAGGTGTACGCGGCTGAAGCTTTCTTT
TRBJ2-7 | TRBD1 | NA | 15 | TRBV24-1 | CATSDTRDRAYEQYF | TGTGCCACCAGTGATACCCGGGACAGGGCCTACGAGCAGTACTTC
TRBJ2-1 | TRBD2 | NA | 16 | TRBV10-3 | CAISESTGTSGSPQFF | TGTGCCATCAGTGAGTCGACTGGGACTAGCGGGAGCCCCCAGTTCTTC
TRBJ2-1 | TRBD2 | NA | 15 | TRBV7-7 | CASSRGVAGYNEQFF | TGTGCTAGCAGCCGTGGGGTAGCGGGGTACAATGAGCAGTTCTTC